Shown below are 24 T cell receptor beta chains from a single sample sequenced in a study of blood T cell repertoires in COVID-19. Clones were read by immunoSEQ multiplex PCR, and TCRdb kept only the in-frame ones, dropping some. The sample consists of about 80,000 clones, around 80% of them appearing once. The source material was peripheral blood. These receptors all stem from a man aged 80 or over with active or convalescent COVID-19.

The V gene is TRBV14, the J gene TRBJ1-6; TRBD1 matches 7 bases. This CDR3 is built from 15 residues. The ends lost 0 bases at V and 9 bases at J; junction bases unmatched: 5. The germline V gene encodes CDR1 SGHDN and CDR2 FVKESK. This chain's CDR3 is CASSQDQGGGSPLHF. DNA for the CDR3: TGTGCCAGCAGCCAAGATCAAGGGGGCGGTTCACCCCTCCACTTT.

Here the CDR3 reads CATSRDFGEREKNEQFF. The CDR3 DNA is TGTGCCACCAGCAGAGATTTCGGCGAGCGGGAGAAGAATGAGCAGTTCTTC. The V call is TRBV15, the J call TRBJ2-1, with 8 positions matching TRBD2. The V gene's germline CDR1 is LNHNV and CDR2 YYDKDF (reference sequence). The CDR3 totals 17 residues. V dropped 0 bases and J dropped 7; count of bases not matched to a gene: 11.

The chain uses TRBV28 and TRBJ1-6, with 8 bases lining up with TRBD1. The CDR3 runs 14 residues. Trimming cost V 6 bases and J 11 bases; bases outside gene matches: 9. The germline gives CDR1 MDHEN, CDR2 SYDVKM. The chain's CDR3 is CASRAGQGGAPLHF. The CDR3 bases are TGTGCCAGCAGGGCAGGACAGGGTGGTGCACCCCTCCACTTT.

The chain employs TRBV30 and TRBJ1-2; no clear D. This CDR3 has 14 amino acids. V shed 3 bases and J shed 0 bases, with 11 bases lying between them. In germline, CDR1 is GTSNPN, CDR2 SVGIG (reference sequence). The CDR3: CAWSRIGTNYGYTF. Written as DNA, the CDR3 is TGTGCCTGGAGCCGTATCGGGACTAACTATGGCTACACCTTC.

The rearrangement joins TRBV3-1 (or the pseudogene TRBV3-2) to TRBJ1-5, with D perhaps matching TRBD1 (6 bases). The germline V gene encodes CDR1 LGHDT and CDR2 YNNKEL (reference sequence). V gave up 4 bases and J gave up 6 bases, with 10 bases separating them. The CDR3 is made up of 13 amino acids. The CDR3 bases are TGTGCCAGCAGCCTTAGGGGGGGTCAGCCCCAGCATTTT. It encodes CASSLRGGQPQHF.

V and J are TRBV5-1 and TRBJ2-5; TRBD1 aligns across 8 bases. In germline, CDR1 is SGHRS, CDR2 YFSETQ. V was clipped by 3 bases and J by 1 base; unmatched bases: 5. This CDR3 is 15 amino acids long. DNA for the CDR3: TGCGCCAGCAGCTCACAGGGGGTAGTCCAAGAGACCCAGTACTTC. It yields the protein CASSSQGVVQETQYF.

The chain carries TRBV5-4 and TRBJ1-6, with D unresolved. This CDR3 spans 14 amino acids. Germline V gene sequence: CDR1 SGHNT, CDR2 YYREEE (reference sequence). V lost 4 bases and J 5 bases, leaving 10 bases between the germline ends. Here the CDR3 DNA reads TGTGCCAGCAGCCTACCCGGGGATAATTCACCCCTCCACTTT. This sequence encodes CASSLPGDNSPLHF.

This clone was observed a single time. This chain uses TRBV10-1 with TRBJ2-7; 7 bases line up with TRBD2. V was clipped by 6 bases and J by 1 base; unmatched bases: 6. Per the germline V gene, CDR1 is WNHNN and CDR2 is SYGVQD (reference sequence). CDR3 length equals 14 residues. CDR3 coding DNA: TGCGCCAGCAGGCCGGGGGGTTCGTCCTACGAGCAGTACTTC. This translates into CASRPGGSSYEQYF.

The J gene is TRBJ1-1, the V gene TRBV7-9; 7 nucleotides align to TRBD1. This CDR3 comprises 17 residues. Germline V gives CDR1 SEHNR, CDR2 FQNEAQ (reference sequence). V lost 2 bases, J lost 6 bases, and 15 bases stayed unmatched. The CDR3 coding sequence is TGTGCCAGCAGCTTACGGCTACAGGGGCGGTCTATCCCTGAAGCTTTCTTT. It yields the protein CASSLRLQGRSIPEAFF.

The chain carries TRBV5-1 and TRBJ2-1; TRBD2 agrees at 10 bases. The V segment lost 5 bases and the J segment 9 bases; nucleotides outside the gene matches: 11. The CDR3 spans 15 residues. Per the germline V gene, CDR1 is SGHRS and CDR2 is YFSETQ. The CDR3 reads CASSGSLAGDSEQFF. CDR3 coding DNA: TGCGCCAGCAGTGGTTCGCTAGCGGGAGATTCTGAGCAGTTCTTC. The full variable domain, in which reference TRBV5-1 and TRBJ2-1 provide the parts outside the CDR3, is KAGVTQTPRYLIKTRGQQVTLSCSPISGHRSVSWYQQTPGQGLQFLFEYFSETQRNKGNFPGRFSGRQFSNSRSEMNVSTLELGDSALYLCASSGSLAGDSEQFFGPGTRLTVL.

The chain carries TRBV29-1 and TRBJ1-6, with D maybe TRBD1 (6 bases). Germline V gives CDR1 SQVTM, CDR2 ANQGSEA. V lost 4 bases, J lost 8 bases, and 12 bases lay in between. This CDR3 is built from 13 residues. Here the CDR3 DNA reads TGCAGCGTTGCCACAGGGAAAGATTCACCCCTCCACTTT. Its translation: CSVATGKDSPLHF.

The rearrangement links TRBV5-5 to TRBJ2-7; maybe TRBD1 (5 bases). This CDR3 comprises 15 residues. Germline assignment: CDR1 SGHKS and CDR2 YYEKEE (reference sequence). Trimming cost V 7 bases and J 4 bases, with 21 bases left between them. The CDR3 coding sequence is TGTGCCAGCTCGCAGCTCCAGGGTATCTCGTACGAGCAGTACTTC. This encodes CASSQLQGISYEQYF. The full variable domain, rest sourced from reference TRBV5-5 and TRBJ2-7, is DAGVTQSPTHLIKTRGQQVTLRCSPISGHKSVSWYQQVLGQGPQFIFQYYEKEERGRGNFPDRFSARQFPNYSSELNVNALLLGDSALYLCASSQLQGISYEQYFGPGTRLTVT.

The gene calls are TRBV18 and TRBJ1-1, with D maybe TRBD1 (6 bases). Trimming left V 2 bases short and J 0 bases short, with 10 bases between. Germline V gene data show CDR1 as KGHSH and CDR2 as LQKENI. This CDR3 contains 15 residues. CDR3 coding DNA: TGTGCCAGCTCACCAAGCCGGGACATGAACACTGAAGCTTTCTTT. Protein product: CASSPSRDMNTEAFF.

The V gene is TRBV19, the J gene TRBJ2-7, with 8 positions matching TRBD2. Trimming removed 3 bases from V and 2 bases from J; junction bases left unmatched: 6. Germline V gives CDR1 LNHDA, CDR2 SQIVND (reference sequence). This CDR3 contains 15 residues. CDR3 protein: CASSIKRGPAYEQYF. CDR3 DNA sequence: TGTGCCAGTAGTATCAAGCGGGGGCCCGCCTACGAGCAGTACTTC.

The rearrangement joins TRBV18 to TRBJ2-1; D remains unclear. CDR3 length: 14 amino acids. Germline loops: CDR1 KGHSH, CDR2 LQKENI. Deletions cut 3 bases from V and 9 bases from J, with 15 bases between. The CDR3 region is CASSPSRNLREQFF. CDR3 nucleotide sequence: TGTGCCAGCTCACCCTCCAGGAACCTTCGTGAGCAGTTCTTC.

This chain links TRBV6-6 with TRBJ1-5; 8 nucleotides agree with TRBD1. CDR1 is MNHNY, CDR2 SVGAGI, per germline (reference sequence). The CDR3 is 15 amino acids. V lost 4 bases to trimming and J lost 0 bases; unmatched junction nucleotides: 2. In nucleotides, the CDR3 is TGTGCCAGCAGTTCGCAGGGGGCTAGCAATCAGCCCCAGCATTTT. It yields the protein CASSSQGASNQPQHF.

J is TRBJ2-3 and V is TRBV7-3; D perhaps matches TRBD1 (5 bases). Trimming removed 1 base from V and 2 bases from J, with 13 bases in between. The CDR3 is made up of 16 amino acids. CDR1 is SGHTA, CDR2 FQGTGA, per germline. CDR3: CASSLMETDFTDTQYF. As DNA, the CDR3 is TGTGCCAGCAGCTTAATGGAGACAGACTTCACAGATACGCAGTATTTT.

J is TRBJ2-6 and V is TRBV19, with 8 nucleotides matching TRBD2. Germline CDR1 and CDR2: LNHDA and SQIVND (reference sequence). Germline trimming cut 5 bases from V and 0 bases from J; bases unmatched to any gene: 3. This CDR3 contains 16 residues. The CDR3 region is CASSPGGNSGANVLTF. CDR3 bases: TGTGCCAGTAGTCCGGGGGGGAACTCTGGGGCCAACGTCCTGACTTTC.

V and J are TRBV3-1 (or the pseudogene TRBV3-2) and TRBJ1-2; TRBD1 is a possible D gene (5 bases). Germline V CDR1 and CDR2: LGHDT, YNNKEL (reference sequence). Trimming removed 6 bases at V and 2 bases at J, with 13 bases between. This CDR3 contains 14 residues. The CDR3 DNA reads TGTGCCAGCAGGCCGGGGGGGGACAACTATGGCTACACCTTC. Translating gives CASRPGGDNYGYTF.

CDR3 sequence (DNA): TGTGCCAGCAGTATGGACAGGGATGATTCACCCCTCCACTTT. This encodes CASSMDRDDSPLHF. The genes are TRBV9 and TRBJ1-6; 8 nucleotides align to TRBD1. The CDR3 is 14 amino acids. The ends lost 5 bases at V and 8 bases at J; junction bases unmatched: 6. Germline V gives CDR1 SGDLS, CDR2 YYNGEE.

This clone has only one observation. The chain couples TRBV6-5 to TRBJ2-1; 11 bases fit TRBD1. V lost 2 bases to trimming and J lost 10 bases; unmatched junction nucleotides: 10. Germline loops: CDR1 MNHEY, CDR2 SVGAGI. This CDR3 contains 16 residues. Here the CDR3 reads CASSYPGQGGAGEQFF. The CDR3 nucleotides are TGTGCCAGCAGTTACCCGGGACAGGGGGGGGCTGGGGAGCAGTTCTTC.

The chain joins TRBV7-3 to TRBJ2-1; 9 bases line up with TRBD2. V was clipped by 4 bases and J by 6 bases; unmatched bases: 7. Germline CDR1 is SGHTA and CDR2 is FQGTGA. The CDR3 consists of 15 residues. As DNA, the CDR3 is TGTGCCAGCAGCTCCGGGACTAGCCTGGGCAATGAGCAGTTCTTC. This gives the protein CASSSGTSLGNEQFF.

CDR3 sequence: CASSRRTGANTGELFF. The CDR3 DNA sequence: TGTGCCAGCAGTCGACGGACAGGCGCGAACACCGGGGAGCTGTTTTTT. The chain joins TRBV27 to TRBJ2-2; TRBD1 matches 7 bases. This CDR3 region has 16 residues. V shed 5 bases and J 0 bases; nucleotides not matched to a gene: 6. Germline assignment: CDR1 MNHEY and CDR2 SMNVEV (reference sequence).

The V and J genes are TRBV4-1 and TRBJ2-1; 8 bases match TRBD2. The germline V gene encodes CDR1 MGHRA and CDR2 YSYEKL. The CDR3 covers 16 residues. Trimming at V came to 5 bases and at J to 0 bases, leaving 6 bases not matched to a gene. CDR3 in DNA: TGCGCCAGCAGCTCCGAGCGGGAGAGCTCCTACAATGAGCAGTTCTTC. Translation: CASSSERESSYNEQFF.